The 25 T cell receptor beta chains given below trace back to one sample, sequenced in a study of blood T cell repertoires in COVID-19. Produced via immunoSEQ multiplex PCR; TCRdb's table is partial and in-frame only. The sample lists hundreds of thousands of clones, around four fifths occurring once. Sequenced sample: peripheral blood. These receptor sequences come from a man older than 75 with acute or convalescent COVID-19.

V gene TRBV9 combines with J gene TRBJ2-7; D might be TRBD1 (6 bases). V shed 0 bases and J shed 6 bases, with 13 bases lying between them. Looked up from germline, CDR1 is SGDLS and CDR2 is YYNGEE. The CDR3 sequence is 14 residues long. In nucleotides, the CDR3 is TGTGCCAGCAGCGTAGCAGTCGGACAGAGCGAGCAGTACTTC. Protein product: CASSVAVGQSEQYF. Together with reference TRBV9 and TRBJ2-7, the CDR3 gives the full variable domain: DSGVTQTPKHLITATGQRVTLRCSPRSGDLSVYWYQQSLDQGLQFLIQYYNGEERAKGNILERFSAQQFPDLHSELNLSSLELGDSALYFCASSVAVGQSEQYFGPGTRLTVT.

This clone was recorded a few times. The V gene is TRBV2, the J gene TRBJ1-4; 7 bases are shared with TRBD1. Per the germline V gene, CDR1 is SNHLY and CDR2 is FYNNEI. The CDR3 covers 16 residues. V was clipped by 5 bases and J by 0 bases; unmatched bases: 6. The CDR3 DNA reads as TGTGCCAGCAGTAGACATCAGGGGGCAACTAATGAAAAACTGTTTTTT. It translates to CASSRHQGATNEKLFF. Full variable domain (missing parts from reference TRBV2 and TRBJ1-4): EPEVTQTPSHQVTQMGQEVILRCVPISNHLYFYWYRQILGQKVEFLVSFYNNEISEKSEIFDDQFSVERPDGSNFTLKIRSTKLEDSAMYFCASSRHQGATNEKLFFGSGTQLSVL.

CDR3 residues: CASSSTGLSSYEQYF. As DNA, the CDR3 is TGCGCCAGCAGCTCGACAGGGCTAAGCTCCTACGAGCAGTACTTC. J is TRBJ2-7 and V is TRBV5-1; 7 bases fit TRBD1. In germline, CDR1 is SGHRS, CDR2 YFSETQ. This CDR3 region has 15 residues. J lost 0 bases, V lost 3 bases, and 6 bases had no gene match.

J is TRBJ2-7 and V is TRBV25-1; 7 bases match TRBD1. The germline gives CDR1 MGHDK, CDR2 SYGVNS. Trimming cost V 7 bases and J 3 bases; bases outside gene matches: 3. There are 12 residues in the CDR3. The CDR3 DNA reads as TGTGCCAGCAAGGGACAGCACTACGAGCAGTACTTC. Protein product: CASKGQHYEQYF.

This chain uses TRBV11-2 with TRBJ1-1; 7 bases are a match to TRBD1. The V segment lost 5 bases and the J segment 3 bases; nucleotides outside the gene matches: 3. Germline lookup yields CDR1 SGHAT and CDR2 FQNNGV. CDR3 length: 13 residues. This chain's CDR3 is CASSHDRDTEAFF. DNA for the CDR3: TGTGCCAGCAGCCACGACAGGGACACTGAAGCTTTCTTT.

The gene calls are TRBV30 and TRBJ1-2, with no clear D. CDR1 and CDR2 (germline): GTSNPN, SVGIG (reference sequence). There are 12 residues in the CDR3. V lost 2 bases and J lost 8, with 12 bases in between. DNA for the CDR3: TGTGCCTGGAGTAGAGGGATAGGAGGCTACACCTTC. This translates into CAWSRGIGGYTF.

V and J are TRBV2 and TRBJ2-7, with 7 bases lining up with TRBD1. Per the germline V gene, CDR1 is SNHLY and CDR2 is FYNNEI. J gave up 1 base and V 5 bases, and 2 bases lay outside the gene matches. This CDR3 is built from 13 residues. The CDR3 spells CASSPGQSYEQYF. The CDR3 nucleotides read TGTGCCAGCAGTCCGGGACAGTCCTACGAGCAGTACTTC. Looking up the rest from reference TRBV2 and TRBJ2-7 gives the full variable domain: EPEVTQTPSHQVTQMGQEVILRCVPISNHLYFYWYRQILGQKVEFLVSFYNNEISEKSEIFDDQFSVERPDGSNFTLKIRSTKLEDSAMYFCASSPGQSYEQYFGPGTRLTVT.

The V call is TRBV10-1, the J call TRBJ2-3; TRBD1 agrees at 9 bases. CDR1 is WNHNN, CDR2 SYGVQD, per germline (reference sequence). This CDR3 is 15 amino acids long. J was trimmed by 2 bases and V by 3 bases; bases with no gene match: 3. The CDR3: CASSEGQGITDTQYF. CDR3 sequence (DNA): TGCGCCAGCAGTGAAGGACAGGGGATCACAGATACGCAGTATTTT.

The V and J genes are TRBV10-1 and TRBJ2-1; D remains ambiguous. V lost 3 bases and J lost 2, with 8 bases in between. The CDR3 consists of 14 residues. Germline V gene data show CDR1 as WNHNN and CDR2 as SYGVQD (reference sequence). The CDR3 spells CASSDTRTYNEQFF. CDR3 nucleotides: TGCGCCAGCAGTGACACCAGAACCTACAATGAGCAGTTCTTC.

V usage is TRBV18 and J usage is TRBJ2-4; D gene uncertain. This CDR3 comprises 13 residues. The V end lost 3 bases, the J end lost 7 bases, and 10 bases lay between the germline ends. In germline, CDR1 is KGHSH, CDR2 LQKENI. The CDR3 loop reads CASSPDRLNIQYF. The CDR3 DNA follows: TGTGCCAGCTCACCCGATAGATTGAACATTCAGTACTTC.

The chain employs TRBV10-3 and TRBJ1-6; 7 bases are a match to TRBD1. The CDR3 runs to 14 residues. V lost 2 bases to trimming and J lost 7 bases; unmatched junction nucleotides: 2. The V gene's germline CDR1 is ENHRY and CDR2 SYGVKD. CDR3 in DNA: TGTGCCATCAGTGAGACAGGGGAGAATTCACCCCTCCACTTT. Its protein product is CAISETGENSPLHF.

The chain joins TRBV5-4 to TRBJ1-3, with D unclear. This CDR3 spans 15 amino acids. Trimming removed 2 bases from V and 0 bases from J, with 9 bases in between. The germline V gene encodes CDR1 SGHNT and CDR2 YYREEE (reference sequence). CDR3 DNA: TGTGCCAGCAGCTTAAAAGAGGTCTCTGGAAACACCATATATTTT. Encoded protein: CASSLKEVSGNTIYF.

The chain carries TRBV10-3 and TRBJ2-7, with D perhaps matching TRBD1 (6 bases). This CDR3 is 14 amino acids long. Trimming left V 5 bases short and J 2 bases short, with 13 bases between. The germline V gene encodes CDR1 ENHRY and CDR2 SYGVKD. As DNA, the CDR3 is TGTGCCATCAGTCAAGACAGGCCCCCCTACGAGCAGTACTTC. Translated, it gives CAISQDRPPYEQYF.

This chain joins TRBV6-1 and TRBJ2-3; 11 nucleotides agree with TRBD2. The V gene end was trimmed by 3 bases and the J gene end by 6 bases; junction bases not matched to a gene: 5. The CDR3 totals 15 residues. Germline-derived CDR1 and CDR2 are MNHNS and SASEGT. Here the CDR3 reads CASSEGLAGGDTQYF. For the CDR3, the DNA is TGTGCCAGCAGTGAGGGGCTAGCGGGGGGTGATACGCAGTATTTT.

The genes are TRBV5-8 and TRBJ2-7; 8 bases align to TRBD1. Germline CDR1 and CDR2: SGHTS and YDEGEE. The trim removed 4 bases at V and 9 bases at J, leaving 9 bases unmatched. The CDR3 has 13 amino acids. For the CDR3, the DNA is TGTGCCAGCAGCAAGGGACAGGTTCGGCGGCAGTACTTC. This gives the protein CASSKGQVRRQYF.

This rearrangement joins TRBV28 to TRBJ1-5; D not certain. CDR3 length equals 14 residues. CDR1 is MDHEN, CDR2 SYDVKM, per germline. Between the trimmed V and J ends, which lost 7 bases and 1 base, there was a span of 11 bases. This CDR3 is CASNYGGSNQPQHF. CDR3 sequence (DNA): TGTGCCAGCAACTACGGAGGGAGCAATCAGCCCCAGCATTTT.

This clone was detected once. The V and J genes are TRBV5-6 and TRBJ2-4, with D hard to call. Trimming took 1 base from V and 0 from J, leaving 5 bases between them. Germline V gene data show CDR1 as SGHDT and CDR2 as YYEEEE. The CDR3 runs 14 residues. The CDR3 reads CASSLYLAKNIQYF. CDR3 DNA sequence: TGTGCCAGCAGCTTGTATCTAGCCAAAAACATTCAGTACTTC.

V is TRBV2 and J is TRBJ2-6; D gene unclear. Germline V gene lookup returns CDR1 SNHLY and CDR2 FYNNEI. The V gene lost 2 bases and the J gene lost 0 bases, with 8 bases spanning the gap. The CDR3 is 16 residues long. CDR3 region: CASSEIGPSGANVLTF. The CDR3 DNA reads TGTGCCAGCAGTGAAATCGGTCCCTCTGGGGCCAACGTCCTGACTTTC.

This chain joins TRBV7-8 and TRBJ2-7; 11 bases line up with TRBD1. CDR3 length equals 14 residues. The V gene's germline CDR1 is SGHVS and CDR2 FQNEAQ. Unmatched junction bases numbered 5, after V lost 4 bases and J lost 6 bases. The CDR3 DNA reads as TGTGCCAGCAGCTGGGGACAGGGGGTTTTCGAGCAGTACTTC. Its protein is CASSWGQGVFEQYF.

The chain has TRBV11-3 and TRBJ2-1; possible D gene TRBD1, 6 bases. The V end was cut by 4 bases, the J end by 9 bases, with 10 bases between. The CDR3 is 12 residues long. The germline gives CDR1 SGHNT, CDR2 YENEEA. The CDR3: CASSSSGVEQFF. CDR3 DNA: TGTGCCAGCAGCTCGTCAGGGGTTGAGCAGTTCTTC.

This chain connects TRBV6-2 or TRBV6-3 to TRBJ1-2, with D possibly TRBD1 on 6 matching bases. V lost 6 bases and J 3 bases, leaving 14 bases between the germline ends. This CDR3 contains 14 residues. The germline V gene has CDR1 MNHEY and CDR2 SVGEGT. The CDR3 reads CASSDHRVDYGYTF. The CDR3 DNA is TGTGCCAGCAGCGATCACAGGGTCGACTATGGCTACACCTTC.

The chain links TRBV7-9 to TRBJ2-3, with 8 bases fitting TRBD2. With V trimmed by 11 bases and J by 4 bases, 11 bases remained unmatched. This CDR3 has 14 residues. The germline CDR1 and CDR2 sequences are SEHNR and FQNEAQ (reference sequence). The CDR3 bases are TGTGCCGGAAGAAGCGGGAGTTTAGCAGATACGCAGTATTTT. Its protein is CAGRSGSLADTQYF. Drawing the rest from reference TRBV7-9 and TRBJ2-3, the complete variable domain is DTGVSQNPRHKITKRGQNVTFRCDPISEHNRLYWYRQTLGQGPEFLTYFQNEAQLEKSRLLSDRFSAERPKGSFSTLEIQRTEQGDSAMYLCAGRSGSLADTQYFGPGTRLTVL.

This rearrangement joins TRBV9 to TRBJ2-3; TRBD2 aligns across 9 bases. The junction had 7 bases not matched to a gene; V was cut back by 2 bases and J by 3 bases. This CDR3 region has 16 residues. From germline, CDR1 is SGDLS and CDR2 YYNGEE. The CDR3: CASSVFRGRVTDTQYF. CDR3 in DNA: TGTGCCAGCAGCGTCTTCCGCGGGAGGGTTACAGATACGCAGTATTTT.

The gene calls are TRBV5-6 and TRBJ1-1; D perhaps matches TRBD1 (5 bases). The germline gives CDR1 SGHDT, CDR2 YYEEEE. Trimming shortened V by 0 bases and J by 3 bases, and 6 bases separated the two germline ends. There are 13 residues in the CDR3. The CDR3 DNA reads TGTGCCAGCAGCTTGGGCAGGGACACTGAAGCTTTCTTT. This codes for CASSLGRDTEAFF.

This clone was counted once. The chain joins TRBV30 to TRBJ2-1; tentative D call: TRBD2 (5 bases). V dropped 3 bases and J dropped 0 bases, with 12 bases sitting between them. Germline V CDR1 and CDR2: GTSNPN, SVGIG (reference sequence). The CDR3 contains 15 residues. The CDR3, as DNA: TGTGCCTGGAGGTCTAGCCGTAGCTCCTACAATGAGCAGTTCTTC. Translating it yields CAWRSSRSSYNEQFF.